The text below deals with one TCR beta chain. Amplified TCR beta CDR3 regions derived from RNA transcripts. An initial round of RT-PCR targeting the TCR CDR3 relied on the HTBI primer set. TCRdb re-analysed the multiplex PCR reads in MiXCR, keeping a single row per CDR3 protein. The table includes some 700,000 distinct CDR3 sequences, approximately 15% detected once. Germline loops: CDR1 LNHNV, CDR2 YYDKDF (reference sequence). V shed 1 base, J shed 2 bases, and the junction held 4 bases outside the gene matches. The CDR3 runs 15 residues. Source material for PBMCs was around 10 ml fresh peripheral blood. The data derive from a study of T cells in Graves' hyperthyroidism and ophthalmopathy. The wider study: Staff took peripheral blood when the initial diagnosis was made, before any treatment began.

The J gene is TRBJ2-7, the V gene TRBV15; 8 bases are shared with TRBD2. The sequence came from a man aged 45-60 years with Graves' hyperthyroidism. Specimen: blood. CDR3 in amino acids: CATSRGQTSAYEQYF. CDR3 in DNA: TGTGCCACCAGCAGAGGCCAGACTAGCGCCTACGAGCAGTACTTC.